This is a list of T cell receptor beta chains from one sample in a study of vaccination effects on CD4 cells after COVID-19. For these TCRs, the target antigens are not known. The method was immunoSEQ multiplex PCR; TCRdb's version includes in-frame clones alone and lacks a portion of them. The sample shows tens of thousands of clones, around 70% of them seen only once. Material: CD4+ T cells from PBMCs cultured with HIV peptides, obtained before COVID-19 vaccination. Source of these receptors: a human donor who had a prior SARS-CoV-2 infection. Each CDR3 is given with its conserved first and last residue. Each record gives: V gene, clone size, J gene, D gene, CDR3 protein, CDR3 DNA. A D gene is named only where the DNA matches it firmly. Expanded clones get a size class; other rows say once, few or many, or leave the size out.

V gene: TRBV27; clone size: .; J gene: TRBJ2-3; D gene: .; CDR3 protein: CASSFSRSPTQYF; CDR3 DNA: TGTGCCAGCAGTTTTAGTAGGTCCCCCACGCAGTATTTT
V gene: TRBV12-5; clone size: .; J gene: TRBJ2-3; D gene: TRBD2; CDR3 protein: CASGLGTSGDTQYF; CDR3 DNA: TGTGCTAGTGGTTTGGGGACTAGCGGCGATACGCAGTATTTT
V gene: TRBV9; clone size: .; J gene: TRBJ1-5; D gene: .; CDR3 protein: CASSVDGFPQQPQHF; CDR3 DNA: TGTGCCAGCAGCGTAGACGGGTTCCCTCAGCAGCCCCAGCATTTT
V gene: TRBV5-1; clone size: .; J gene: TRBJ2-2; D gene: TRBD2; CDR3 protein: CASRAGAGDTGELFF; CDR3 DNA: TGCGCCAGCAGAGCGGGGGCTGGGGACACCGGGGAGCTGTTTTTT
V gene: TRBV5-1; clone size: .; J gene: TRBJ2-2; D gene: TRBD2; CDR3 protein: CASSPGTSGGANTGELFF; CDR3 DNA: TGCGCCAGCAGCCCTGGGACTAGCGGGGGTGCGAACACCGGGGAGCTGTTTTTT
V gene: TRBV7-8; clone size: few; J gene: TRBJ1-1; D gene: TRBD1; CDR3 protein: CASSTQGGTEAFF; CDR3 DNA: TGTGCCAGCAGCACACAGGGGGGAACTGAAGCTTTCTTT
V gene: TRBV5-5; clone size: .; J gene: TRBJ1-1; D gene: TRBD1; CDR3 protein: CASSSGTGLGTEAFF; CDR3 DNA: TGTGCCAGCAGCTCCGGGACAGGGCTTGGTACTGAAGCTTTCTTT
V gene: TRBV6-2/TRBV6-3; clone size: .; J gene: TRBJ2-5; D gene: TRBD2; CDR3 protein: CASSYRLVAGGQETQYF; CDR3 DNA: TGTGCCAGCAGTTACCGTCTGGTCGCGGGAGGGCAAGAGACCCAGTACTTC
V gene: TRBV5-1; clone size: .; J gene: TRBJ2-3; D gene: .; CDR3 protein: CASSFLGGTDTQYF; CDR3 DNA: TGCGCCAGCAGCTTTCTTGGGGGCACAGATACGCAGTATTTT
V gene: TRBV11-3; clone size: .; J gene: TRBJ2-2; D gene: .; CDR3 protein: CASSLGGFGTGELFF; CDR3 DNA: TGTGCCAGCAGCTTAGGGGGTTTTGGCACCGGGGAGCTGTTTTTT
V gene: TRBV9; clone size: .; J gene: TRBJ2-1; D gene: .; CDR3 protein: CASSPDYFSYNEQFF; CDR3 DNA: TGTGCCAGCAGCCCCGACTACTTTTCCTACAATGAGCAGTTCTTC
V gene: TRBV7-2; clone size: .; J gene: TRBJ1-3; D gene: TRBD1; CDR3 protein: CASSLGGTGAGNTIYF; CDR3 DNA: TGTGCCAGCAGCTTAGGCGGGACAGGGGCTGGAAACACCATATATTTT
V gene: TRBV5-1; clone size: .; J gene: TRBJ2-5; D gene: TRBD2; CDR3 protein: CASSLAIGRESQYF; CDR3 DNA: TGCGCCAGCAGCTTGGCCATCGGGAGGGAGTCCCAGTACTTC
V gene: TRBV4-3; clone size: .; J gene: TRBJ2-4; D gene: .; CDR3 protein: CASSLRRPGDIQYF; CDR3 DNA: TGCGCCAGCAGCCTTCGGAGGCCCGGGGACATTCAGTACTTC
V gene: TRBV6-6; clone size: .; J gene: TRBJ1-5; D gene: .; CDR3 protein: CASSYFDQPQHF; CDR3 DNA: TGTGCCAGCAGTTACTTTGATCAGCCCCAGCATTTT
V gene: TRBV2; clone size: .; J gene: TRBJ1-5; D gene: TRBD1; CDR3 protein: CASRRSAGGSNQPQHF; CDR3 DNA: TGTGCCAGCAGAAGGTCGGCAGGGGGTAGCAATCAGCCCCAGCATTTT
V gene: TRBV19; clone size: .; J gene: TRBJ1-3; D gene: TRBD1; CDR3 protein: CASSIQGAFSGNTIYF; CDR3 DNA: TGTGCCAGTAGTATACAGGGGGCCTTCTCTGGAAACACCATATATTTT
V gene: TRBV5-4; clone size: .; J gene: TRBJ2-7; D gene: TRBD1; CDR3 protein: CASSLGQGDREQYF; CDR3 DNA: TGTGCCAGCAGCTTGGGACAGGGGGATCGCGAGCAGTACTTC
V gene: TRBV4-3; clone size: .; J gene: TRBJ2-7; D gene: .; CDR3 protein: CASSQDTRYEQYF; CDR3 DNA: TGCGCCAGCAGCCAAGATACGAGGTACGAGCAGTACTTC
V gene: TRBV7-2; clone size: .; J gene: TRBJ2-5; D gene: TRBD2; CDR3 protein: CASSLVSREATGRQETQYF; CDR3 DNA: TGTGCCAGCAGCTTAGTGTCCCGGGAGGCTACAGGCCGCCAAGAGACCCAGTACTTC
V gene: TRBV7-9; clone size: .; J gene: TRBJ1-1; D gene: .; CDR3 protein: CASSLERRFFGTEAFF; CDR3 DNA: TGTGCCAGCAGCTTAGAACGCAGGTTTTTTGGCACTGAAGCTTTCTTT
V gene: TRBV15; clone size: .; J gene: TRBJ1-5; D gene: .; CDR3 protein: CATSRDLFNQPQHF; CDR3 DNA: TGTGCCACCAGCAGAGATTTATTCAATCAGCCCCAGCATTTT
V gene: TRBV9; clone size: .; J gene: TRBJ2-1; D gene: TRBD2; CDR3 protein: CASSVGTSDNEQFF; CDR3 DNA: TGTGCCAGCAGCGTAGGGACTAGCGACAATGAGCAGTTCTTC
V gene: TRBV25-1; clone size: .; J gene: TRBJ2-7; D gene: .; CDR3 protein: CASSEGGIQYEQYF; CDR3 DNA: TGTGCCAGCAGTGAAGGTGGGATTCAGTACGAGCAGTACTTC
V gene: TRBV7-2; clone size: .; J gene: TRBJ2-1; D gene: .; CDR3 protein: CASSAQYNEQFF; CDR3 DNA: TGTGCCAGCAGCGCCCAGTACAATGAGCAGTTCTTC
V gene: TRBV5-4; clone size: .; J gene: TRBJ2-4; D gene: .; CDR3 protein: CASSLVPSRVDIQYF; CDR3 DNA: TGTGCCAGCAGCTTGGTTCCGAGCAGGGTAGACATTCAGTACTTC
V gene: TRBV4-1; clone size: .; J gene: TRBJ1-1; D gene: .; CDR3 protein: CASSNIGGGNTEAFF; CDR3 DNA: TGCGCCAGCAGCAATATCGGGGGTGGGAACACTGAAGCTTTCTTT
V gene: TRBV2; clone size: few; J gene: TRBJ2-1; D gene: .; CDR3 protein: CATSGVGDIEQFF; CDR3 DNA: TGTGCCACCTCAGGGGTCGGTGATATTGAGCAGTTCTTC
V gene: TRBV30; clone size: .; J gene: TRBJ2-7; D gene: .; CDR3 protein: CAWSSFFQLNF; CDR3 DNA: TGTGCCTGGAGTTCCTTCTTCCAGCTGAACTTC
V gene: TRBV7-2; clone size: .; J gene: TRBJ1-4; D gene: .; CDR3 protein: CASSPGDPGEKLFF; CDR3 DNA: TGTGCCAGCAGCCCAGGGGACCCGGGGGAAAAACTGTTTTTT
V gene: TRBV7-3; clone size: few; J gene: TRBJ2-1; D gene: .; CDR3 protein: CASSGGRAYNEQFF; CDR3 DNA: TGTGCCAGCAGCGGGGGGCGGGCTTACAATGAGCAGTTCTTC
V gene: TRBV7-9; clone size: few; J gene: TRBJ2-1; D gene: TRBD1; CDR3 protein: CASSWTGSQFF; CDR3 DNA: TGTGCCAGCAGCTGGACAGGGTCACAGTTCTTC
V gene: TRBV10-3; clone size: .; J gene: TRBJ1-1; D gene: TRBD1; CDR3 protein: CAISADRDTEAFF; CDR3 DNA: TGTGCCATCAGTGCGGACAGGGACACTGAAGCTTTCTTT
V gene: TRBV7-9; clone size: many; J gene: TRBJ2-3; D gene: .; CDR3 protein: CASSSGTSADTQYF; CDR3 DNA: TGTGCCAGCAGCTCCGGGACATCCGCAGATACGCAGTATTTT
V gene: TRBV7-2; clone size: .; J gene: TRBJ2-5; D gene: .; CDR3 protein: CASSLWTPETQYF; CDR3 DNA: TGTGCCAGCAGCTTATGGACTCCAGAGACCCAGTACTTC
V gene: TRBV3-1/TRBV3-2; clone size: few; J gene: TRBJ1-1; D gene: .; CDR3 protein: CASSQGHSNTEAFF; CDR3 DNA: TGTGCCAGCAGCCAAGGACACTCGAACACTGAAGCTTTCTTT
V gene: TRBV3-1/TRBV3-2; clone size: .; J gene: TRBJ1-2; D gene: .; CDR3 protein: CASSQDFGTDYYGYTF; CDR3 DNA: TGTGCCAGCAGCCAAGATTTTGGGACGGACTACTATGGCTACACCTTC
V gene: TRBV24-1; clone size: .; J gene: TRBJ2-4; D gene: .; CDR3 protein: CATSDPGDGKNIQYF; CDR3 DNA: TGTGCCACCAGTGATCCCGGGGACGGCAAAAACATTCAGTACTTC
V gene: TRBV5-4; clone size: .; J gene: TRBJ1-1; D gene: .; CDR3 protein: CASSQRVTTEAFF; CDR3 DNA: TGTGCCAGCAGCCAGCGGGTTACCACTGAAGCTTTCTTT
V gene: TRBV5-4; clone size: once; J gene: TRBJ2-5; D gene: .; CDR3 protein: CASSFRAGETQYF; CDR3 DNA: TGTGCCAGCAGCTTCCGGGCGGGAGAGACCCAGTACTTC
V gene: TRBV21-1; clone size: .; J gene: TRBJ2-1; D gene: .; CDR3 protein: CASSKVHGLAGGLYNEQFF; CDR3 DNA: TGTGCCAGCAGCAAAGTTCATGGGCTAGCGGGAGGACTATACAATGAGCAGTTCTTC